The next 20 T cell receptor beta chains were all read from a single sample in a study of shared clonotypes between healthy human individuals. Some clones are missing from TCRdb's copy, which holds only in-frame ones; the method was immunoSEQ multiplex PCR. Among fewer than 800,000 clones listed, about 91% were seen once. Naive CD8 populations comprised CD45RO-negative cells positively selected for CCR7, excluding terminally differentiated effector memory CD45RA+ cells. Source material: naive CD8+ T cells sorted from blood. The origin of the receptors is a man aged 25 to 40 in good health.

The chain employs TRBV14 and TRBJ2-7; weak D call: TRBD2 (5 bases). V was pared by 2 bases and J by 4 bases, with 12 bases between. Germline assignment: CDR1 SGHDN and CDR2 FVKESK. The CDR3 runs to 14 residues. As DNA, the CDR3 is TGTGCCAGCAGCCAACGAGGACTTCTTTACGAGCAGTACTTC. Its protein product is CASSQRGLLYEQYF.

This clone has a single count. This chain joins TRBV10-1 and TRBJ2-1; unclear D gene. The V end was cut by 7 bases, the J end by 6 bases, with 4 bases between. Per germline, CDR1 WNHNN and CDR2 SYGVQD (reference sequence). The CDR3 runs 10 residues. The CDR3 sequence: CASNTNEQFF. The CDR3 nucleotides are TGCGCCAGCAACACCAATGAGCAGTTCTTC.

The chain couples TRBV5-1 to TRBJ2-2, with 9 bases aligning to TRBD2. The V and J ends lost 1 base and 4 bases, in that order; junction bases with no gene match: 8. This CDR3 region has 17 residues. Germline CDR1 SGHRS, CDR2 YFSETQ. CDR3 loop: CASSLPSGDVGTGELFF. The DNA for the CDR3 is TGCGCCAGCAGCTTGCCTAGCGGGGACGTTGGCACCGGGGAGCTGTTTTTT.

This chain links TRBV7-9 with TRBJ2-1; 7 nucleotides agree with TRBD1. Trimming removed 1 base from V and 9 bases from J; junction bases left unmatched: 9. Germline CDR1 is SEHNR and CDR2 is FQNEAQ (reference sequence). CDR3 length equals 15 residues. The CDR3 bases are TGTGCCAGCAGCTTAGGACAGGGAACTACTGCTGAGCAGTTCTTC. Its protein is CASSLGQGTTAEQFF.

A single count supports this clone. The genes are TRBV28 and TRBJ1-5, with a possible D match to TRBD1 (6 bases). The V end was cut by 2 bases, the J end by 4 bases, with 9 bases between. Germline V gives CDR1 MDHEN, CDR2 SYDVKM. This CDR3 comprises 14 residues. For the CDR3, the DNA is TGTGCCAGCAGTTTAGGACAGCCGAATCAGCCCCAGCATTTT. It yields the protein CASSLGQPNQPQHF. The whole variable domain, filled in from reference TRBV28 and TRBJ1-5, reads DVKVTQSSRYLVKRTGEKVFLECVQDMDHENMFWYRQDPGLGLRLIYFSYDVKMKEKGDIPEGYSVSREKKERFSLILESASTNQTSMYLCASSLGQPNQPQHFGDGTRLSIL.

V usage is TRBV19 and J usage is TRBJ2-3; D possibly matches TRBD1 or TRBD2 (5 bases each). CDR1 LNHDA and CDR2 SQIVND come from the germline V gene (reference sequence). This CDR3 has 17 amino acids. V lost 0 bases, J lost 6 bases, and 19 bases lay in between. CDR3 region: CASSIDLAARGPDTQYF. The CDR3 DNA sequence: TGTGCCAGTAGTATAGATCTGGCAGCGAGGGGACCGGATACGCAGTATTTT.

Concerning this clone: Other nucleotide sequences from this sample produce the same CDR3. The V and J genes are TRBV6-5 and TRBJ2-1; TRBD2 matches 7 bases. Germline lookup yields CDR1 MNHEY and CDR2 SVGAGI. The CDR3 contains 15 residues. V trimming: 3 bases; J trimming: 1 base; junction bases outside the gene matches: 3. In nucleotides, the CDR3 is TGTGCCAGCAGTTATTCTAGCGGTTCCTACAATGAGCAGTTCTTC. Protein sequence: CASSYSSGSYNEQFF.

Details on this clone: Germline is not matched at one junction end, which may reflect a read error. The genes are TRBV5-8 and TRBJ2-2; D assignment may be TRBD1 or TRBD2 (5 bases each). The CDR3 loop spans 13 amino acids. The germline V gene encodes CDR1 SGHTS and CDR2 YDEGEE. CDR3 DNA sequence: TGTGCCAGCAGGAGAGGGGTCACCAGGGAGCTGTTTTTT. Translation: CASRRGVTRELFF.

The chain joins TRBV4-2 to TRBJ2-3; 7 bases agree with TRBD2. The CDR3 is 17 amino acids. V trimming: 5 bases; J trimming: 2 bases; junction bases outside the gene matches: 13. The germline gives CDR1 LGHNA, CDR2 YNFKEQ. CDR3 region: CASSGSFGSGTTDTQYF. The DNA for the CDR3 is TGTGCCAGCAGCGGGAGTTTTGGGAGCGGGACCACAGATACGCAGTATTTT.

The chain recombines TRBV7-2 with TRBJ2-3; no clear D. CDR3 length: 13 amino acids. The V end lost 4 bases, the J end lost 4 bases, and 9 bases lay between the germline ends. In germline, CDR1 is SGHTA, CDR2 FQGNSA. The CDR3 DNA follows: TGTGCCAGCAGCTCTAACAACGCAGATACGCAGTATTTT. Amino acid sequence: CASSSNNADTQYF.

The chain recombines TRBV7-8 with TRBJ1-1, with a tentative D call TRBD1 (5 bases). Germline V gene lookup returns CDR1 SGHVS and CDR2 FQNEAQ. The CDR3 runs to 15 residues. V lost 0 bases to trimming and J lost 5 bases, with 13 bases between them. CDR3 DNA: TGTGCCAGCAGCTTAGCGCCAGGGTCGGGGACTGAAGCTTTCTTT. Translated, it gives CASSLAPGSGTEAFF. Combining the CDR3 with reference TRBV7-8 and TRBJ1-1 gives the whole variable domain GAGVSQSPRYKVAKRGQDVALRCDPISGHVSLFWYQQALGQGPEFLTYFQNEAQLDKSGLPSDRFFAERPEGSVSTLKIQRTQQEDSAVYLCASSLAPGSGTEAFFGQGTRLTVV.

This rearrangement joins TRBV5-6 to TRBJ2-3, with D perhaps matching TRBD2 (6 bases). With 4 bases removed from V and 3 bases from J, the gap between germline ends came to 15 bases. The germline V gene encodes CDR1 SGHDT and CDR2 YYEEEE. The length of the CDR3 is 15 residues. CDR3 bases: TGTGCCAGCAGCCCGACTAGAATGCTGACAGATACGCAGTATTTT. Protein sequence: CASSPTRMLTDTQYF.

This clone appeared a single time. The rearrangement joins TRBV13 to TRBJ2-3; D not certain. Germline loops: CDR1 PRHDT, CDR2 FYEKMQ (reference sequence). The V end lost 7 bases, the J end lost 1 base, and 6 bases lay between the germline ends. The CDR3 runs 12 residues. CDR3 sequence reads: CASTEGTDTQYF. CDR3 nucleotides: TGTGCCAGCACCGAGGGCACAGATACGCAGTATTTT.

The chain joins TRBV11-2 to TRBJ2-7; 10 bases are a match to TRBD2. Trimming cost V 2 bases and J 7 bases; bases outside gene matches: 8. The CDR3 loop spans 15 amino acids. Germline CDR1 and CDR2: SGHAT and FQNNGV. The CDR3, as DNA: TGTGCCAGCAGCTTACCAGCGGGAGGGCTAAAGGAGCAGTACTTC. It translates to CASSLPAGGLKEQYF.

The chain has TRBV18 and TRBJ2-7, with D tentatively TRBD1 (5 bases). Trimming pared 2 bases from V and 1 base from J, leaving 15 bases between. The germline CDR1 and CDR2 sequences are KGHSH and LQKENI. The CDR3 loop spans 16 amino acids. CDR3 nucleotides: TGTGCCAGCTCACCATCCCAACAGGTACCTTCCTACGAGCAGTACTTC. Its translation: CASSPSQQVPSYEQYF.

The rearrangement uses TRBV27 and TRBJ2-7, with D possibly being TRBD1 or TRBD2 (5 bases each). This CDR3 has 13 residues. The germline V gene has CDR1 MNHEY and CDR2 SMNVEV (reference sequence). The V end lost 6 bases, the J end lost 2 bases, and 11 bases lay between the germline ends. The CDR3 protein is CASSHQGPYEQYF. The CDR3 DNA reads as TGTGCCAGCAGCCATCAGGGACCCTACGAGCAGTACTTC.

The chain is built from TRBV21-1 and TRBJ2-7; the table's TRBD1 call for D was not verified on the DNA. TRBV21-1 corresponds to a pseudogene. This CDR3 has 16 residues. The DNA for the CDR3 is TGTGCCAGCAGGGGGACAGGGCCCTCCCCTCCGCACGAGCAGTACTTC. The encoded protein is CASRGTGPSPPHEQYF.

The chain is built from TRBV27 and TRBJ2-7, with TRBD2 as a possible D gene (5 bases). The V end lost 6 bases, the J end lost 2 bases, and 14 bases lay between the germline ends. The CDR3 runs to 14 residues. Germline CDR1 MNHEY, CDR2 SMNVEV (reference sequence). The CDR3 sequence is CASRLEEGPYEQYF. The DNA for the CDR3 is TGTGCCAGCAGATTAGAAGAGGGCCCCTACGAGCAGTACTTC.

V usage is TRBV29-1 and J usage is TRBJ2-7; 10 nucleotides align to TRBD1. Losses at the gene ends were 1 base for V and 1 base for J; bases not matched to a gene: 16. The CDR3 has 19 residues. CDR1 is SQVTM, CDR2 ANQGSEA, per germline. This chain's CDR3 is CSVEVRSGPGQGTSYEQYF. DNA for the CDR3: TGCAGCGTTGAAGTAAGGTCCGGACCGGGACAGGGGACATCCTACGAGCAGTACTTC.

The CDR3 sequence is CASSNQPEGTSGRGEQFF. The CDR3 DNA follows: TGTGCCAGCAGCAACCAACCGGAGGGGACTAGCGGGAGGGGTGAGCAGTTCTTC. The rearrangement links TRBV5-5 to TRBJ2-1, with 16 bases that match TRBD2. CDR1 is SGHKS and CDR2 is YYEKEE in the germline V gene (reference sequence). J lost 9 bases, V lost 4 bases, and 13 bases had no gene match. The CDR3 runs 18 residues.